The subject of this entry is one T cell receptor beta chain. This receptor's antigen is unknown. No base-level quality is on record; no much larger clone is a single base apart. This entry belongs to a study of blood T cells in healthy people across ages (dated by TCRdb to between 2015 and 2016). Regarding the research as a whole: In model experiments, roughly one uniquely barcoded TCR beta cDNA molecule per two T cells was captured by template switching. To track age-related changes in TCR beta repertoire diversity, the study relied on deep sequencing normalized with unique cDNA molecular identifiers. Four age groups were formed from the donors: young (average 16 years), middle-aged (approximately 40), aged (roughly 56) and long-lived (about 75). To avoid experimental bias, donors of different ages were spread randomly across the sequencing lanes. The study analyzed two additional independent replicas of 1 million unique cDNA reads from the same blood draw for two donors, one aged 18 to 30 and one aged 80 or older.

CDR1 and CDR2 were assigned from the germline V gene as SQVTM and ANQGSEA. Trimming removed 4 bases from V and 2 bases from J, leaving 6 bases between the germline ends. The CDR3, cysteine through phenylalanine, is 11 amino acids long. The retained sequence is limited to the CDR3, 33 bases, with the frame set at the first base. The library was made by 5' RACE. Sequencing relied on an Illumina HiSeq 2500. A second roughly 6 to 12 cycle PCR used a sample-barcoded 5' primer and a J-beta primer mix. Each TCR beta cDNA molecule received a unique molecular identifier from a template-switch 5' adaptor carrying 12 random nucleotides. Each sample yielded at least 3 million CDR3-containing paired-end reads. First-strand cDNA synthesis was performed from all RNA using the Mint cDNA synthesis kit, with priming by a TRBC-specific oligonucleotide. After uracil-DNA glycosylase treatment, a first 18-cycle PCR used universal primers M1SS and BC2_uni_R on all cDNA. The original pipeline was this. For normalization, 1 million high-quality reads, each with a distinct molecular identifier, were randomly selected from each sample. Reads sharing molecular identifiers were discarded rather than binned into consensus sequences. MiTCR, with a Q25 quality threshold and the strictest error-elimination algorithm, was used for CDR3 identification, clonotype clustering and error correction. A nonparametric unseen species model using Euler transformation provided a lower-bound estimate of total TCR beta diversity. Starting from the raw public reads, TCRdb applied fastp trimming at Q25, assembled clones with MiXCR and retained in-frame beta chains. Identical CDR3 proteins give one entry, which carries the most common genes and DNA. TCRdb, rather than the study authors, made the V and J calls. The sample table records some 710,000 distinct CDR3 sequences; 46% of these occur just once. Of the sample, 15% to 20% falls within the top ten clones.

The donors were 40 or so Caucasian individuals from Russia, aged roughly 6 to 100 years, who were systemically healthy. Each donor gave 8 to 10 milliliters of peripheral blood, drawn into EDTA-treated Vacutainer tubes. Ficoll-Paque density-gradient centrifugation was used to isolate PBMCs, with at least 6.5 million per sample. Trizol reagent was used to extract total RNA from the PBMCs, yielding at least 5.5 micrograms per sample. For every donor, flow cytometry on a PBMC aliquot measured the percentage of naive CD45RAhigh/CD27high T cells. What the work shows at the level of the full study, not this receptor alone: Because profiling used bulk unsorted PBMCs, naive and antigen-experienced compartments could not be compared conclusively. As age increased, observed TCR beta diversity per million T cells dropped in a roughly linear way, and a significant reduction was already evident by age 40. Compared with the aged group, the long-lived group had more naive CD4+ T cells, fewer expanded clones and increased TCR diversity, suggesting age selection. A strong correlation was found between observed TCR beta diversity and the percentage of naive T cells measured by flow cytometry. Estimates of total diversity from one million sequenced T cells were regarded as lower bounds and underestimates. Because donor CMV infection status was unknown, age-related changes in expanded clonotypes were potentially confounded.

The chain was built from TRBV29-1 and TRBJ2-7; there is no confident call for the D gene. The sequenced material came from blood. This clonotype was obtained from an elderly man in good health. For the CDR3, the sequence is CSVVLTYEQYF. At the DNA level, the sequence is TGCAGCGTTGTTTTAACCTACGAGCAGTACTTC.